In this sample, the clone carrying this TCR beta chain turned up a few times. The antigen is unknown. Gene names follow the mouse nomenclature. The read ends 1 residue shy of where the CDR3 ends; the end is completed using the germline J gene. Germline assignment: CDR1 SNHLY and CDR2 FYNGKV (reference sequence). With 1 base removed from V and 0 bases from J, the gap between germline ends came to 7 bases. CDR3 length: 14 residues. Time point here: mouse harvest day 7 after allogeneic transplant. The graft held 10^6 splenic CD5+ T cells and 10^7 T-cell-depleted bone marrow cells. This mouse GVHD model was MHC-mismatched B6 to BALB/c, profiled day 7 or 14. The sample originates from a study of tissue T cells after allogeneic stem cell transplantation. General study points: Across patients, clones rarely overlapped, yet motif clusters were shared tissue-specifically.

The table came from immunoSEQ multiplex PCR; TCRdb's copy has only in-frame clones and leaves some out. The data hold 2,000 or so clones, with less than 70% observed a single time. The chain joins TRBV3 to TRBJ2-7; D tentatively reads TRBD1 or TRBD2 (5 bases each). The TCR originated in a female BALB/c mouse given C57BL/6 T cells with graft-versus-host disease after an allogeneic hematopoietic cell transplant. The specimen was liver tissue. Incomplete CDR3 DNA: TGTGCCAGCAGCTTAGGGGGCAGCTCCTATGAACAGTAC. Amino acid sequence: CASSLGGSSYEQY. The entire CDR3 is CASSLGGSSYEQYF.